The 32 T cell receptor beta chains below all came from one sample that was sequenced in a study of T cells in Graves' hyperthyroidism and ophthalmopathy. The investigators amplified TCR beta CDR3 regions from RNA transcripts. The TCR CDR3 first-round RT-PCR relied on the HTBI primer set. TCRdb re-called the multiplex PCR reads with MiXCR, one entry per CDR3 protein. The table includes roughly 300,000 distinct CDR3 sequences, roughly 23% detected once. The specimen was blood. These TCRs come from a woman aged 45-65 years with Graves' hyperthyroidism.

This clonotype was observed a handful of times. This may stem from a read error, because a much larger clone lies one nucleotide away. V is TRBV9 and J is TRBJ2-3, with 11 bases identical to TRBD2. J was trimmed by 4 bases and V by 1 base; bases with no gene match: 11. Germline V gives CDR1 SGDLS, CDR2 YYNGEE. The CDR3 is made up of 18 amino acids. CDR3 coding DNA: TGTGCCAGCAGCGTATCCGGGACTAGCGGCTTCACCGCAGATACGCAGTATTTT. It translates to CASSVSGTSGFTADTQYF. The variable domain in full, completed from reference TRBV9 and TRBJ2-3, reads DSGVTQTPKHLITATGQRVTLRCSPRSGDLSVYWYQQSLDQGLQFLIQYYNGEERAKGNILERFSAQQFPDLHSELNLSSLELGDSALYFCASSVSGTSGFTADTQYFGPGTRLTVL.

The chain recombines TRBV20-1 with TRBJ2-3; the match to TRBD1 covers 8 bases. Germline lookup yields CDR1 DFQATT and CDR2 SNEGSKA (reference sequence). V lost 1 base, J lost 6 bases, and 3 bases stayed unmatched. This CDR3 contains 13 residues. CDR3 DNA sequence: TGCAGTGCTAGAGCAGGGGGCTCTGATACGCAGTATTTT. This encodes CSARAGGSDTQYF.

Only one count was recorded for this clonotype. V and J are TRBV4-2 and TRBJ2-2; D remains ambiguous. Germline-derived CDR1 and CDR2 are LGHNA and YNFKEQ. This CDR3 region has 15 residues. Trimming took off 0 bases at V and 2 bases at J, with 7 bases between the two ends. The DNA of the CDR3 is TGTGCCAGCAGCCAAGATCGTGTTAACACCGGGGAGCTGTTTTTT. Encoded protein: CASSQDRVNTGELFF.

The chain has TRBV11-2 and TRBJ1-2; D possibly corresponds to TRBD1 (5 bases). The CDR3 has 13 amino acids. V was trimmed by 2 bases and J by 8 bases, leaving 12 bases between them. Germline CDR1 is SGHAT and CDR2 is FQNNGV. The CDR3 nucleotides read TGTGCCAGCAGCTTAACAGGTCCGGGAGGCTACACCTTC. Translating gives CASSLTGPGGYTF. Full variable domain (remainder filled in from reference TRBV11-2 and TRBJ1-2): EAGVAQSPRYKIIEKRQSVAFWCNPISGHATLYWYQQILGQGPKLLIQFQNNGVVDDSQLPKDRFSAERLKGVDSTLKIQPAKLEDSAVYLCASSLTGPGGYTFGSGTRLTVV.

This clonotype has a count of ten or more. J is TRBJ1-4 and V is TRBV27; D is perhaps TRBD1 (5 bases). Germline CDR1 is MNHEY and CDR2 is SMNVEV (reference sequence). V was shortened by 2 bases and J by 0 bases, with 13 bases between the two germline ends. The CDR3 totals 17 residues. This chain's CDR3 is CASSLPGTSPTNEKLFF. CDR3 in DNA: TGTGCCAGCAGTTTACCCGGGACCAGCCCAACTAATGAAAAACTGTTTTTT.

In this sample, this clonotype turned up a few times. J is TRBJ2-4 and V is TRBV20-1, with D perhaps matching TRBD1 or TRBD2 (6 bases each). This CDR3 is built from 14 residues. Germline V gene sequence: CDR1 DFQATT, CDR2 SNEGSKA (reference sequence). V was trimmed by 6 bases and J by 0 bases, leaving 12 bases between them. The CDR3, as DNA: TGCAGTGCCCATGGGGGGCAAGCCAAAAACATTCAGTACTTC. Protein: CSAHGGQAKNIQYF.

This clonotype turned up a few times. A much larger clone is a single base away; this may be a read error. The V and J genes are TRBV6-2 or TRBV6-3 and TRBJ1-1; D might be TRBD1 (5 bases). Trimming left V 2 bases short and J 1 base short, with 5 bases between. There are 13 residues in the CDR3. Germline values: CDR1 MNHEY, CDR2 SVGEGT. CDR3 nucleotide sequence: TGTGCCAGCAGTTACACAGGGAACACTGAAGCTTTCTTT. Residues: CASSYTGNTEAFF.

This clonotype was counted at least ten times. The chain is built from TRBV28 and TRBJ2-2; D may be TRBD2 (6 bases). This CDR3 is 16 amino acids long. Per the germline V gene, CDR1 is MDHEN and CDR2 is SYDVKM. The V end was cut by 4 bases, the J end by 0 bases, with 12 bases between. CDR3: CASSSGLITNTGELFF. In DNA form, the CDR3 reads TGTGCCAGCAGTTCGGGACTGATCACGAACACCGGGGAGCTGTTTTTT. Full variable domain (outside the CDR3, taken from reference TRBV28 and TRBJ2-2): DVKVTQSSRYLVKRTGEKVFLECVQDMDHENMFWYRQDPGLGLRLIYFSYDVKMKEKGDIPEGYSVSREKKERFSLILESASTNQTSMYLCASSSGLITNTGELFFGEGSRLTVL.

This clonotype was seen more than once but under ten times. The chain carries TRBV9 and TRBJ2-2; unclear D gene. The CDR3 covers 14 residues. Germline values: CDR1 SGDLS, CDR2 YYNGEE. V was shortened by 4 bases and J by 5 bases, with 12 bases between the two germline ends. CDR3 bases: TGTGCCAGCAGCTTTCGGGCCGGGACCGGGGAGCTGTTTTTT. Amino acid sequence: CASSFRAGTGELFF.

The chain joins TRBV29-1 to TRBJ1-5; 7 nucleotides align to TRBD1. Germline V gene data show CDR1 as SQVTM and CDR2 as ANQGSEA. V was pared by 6 bases and J by 1 base, with 3 bases of the junction left unmatched. The CDR3 runs 13 residues. The DNA of the CDR3 is TGCAGCGTCTGGACAGGCAGCAATCAGCCCCAGCATTTT. Translating gives CSVWTGSNQPQHF.

The V and J genes are TRBV7-8 and TRBJ2-7; D may be TRBD1 or TRBD2 (5 bases each). The CDR3 is 14 residues long. CDR1 SGHVS and CDR2 FQNEAQ come from the germline V gene. The V gene lost 0 bases and the J gene lost 4 bases, with 10 bases spanning the gap. CDR3 loop: CASSLALGEYEQYF. The CDR3 DNA follows: TGTGCCAGCAGCTTAGCTCTAGGGGAGTACGAGCAGTACTTC.

In its sample, this clonotype was seen many times. This chain uses TRBV10-3 with TRBJ1-2, with 7 bases matching TRBD1. This CDR3 comprises 13 residues. The V gene's germline CDR1 is ENHRY and CDR2 SYGVKD. V shed 10 bases, J shed 2 bases, and the junction held 7 bases outside the gene matches. The CDR3 protein is CATGGTGNYGYTF. In nucleotides, the CDR3 is TGTGCCACAGGGGGTACTGGGAACTATGGCTACACCTTC.

This clonotype was counted ten times or more. The V call is TRBV18, the J call TRBJ2-2; TRBD1 agrees at 10 bases. The CDR3 is made up of 16 amino acids. The ends lost 6 bases at V and 1 base at J; junction bases unmatched: 5. Germline CDR1 and CDR2: KGHSH and LQKENI. Written as DNA, the CDR3 is TGTGCCAGCTCGCGACAGGGGGCGATGAACACCGGGGAGCTGTTTTTT. It translates to CASSRQGAMNTGELFF.

This clonotype was observed at least ten times. The chain uses TRBV7-6 and TRBJ2-3, with a tentative D call TRBD2 (6 bases). Germline assignment: CDR1 SGHVS and CDR2 FNYEAQ. V lost 1 base and J 4 bases, leaving 12 bases between the germline ends. This CDR3 spans 15 amino acids. The CDR3 DNA is TGTGCCAGCAGCTTAGATCCTAGCGTGGCAGATACGCAGTATTTT. It yields the protein CASSLDPSVADTQYF.

This clonotype has at least ten counts. The chain carries TRBV5-6 and TRBJ1-1; 9 bases agree with TRBD1. With V trimmed by 4 bases and J by 1 base, 2 bases remained unmatched. Germline assignment: CDR1 SGHDT and CDR2 YYEEEE. This CDR3 is built from 14 residues. CDR3 sequence: CASSPTGGNTEAFF. In DNA, the CDR3 is TGTGCCAGCAGCCCGACAGGGGGGAACACTGAAGCTTTCTTT.

This clonotype was recorded at least ten times. This chain uses TRBV3-1 with TRBJ2-1; 8 bases line up with TRBD1. J was trimmed by 6 bases and V by 4 bases; bases with no gene match: 11. There are 16 residues in the CDR3. The germline V gene encodes CDR1 LGHDT and CDR2 YNNKEL (reference sequence). The CDR3 DNA reads as TGTGCCAGCAGCCGATTGCCAGGGGGCGAAGTCAATGAGCAGTTCTTC. It codes for CASSRLPGGEVNEQFF.

This clonotype has ten or more counts. The CDR3 DNA is TGTGCCAGCAGCCTATGGACTTTGGGCACAGATACGCAGTATTTT. Translating it yields CASSLWTLGTDTQYF. The gene calls are TRBV5-5 and TRBJ2-3, with D tentatively TRBD2 (5 bases). The length of the CDR3 is 15 residues. Per the germline V gene, CDR1 is SGHKS and CDR2 is YYEKEE (reference sequence). V was shortened by 4 bases and J by 1 base, with 13 bases between the two germline ends.

This clonotype was counted at least ten times. The chain employs TRBV28 and TRBJ2-4; TRBD2 matches at 8 bases. The junction had 2 bases not matched to a gene; V was cut back by 2 bases and J by 2 bases. Germline CDR1 is MDHEN and CDR2 is SYDVKM. This CDR3 comprises 15 residues. The CDR3 here is CASSLPSGPKNIQYF. As DNA, the CDR3 is TGTGCCAGCAGTTTACCTAGCGGGCCCAAAAACATTCAGTACTTC.

Ten or more counts support this clonotype. The chain links TRBV28 to TRBJ2-5; D is unclear. V lost 3 bases to trimming and J lost 5 bases, with 13 bases between them. CDR3 length: 14 amino acids. CDR1 MDHEN and CDR2 SYDVKM come from the germline V gene. The CDR3 spells CASSFLRLGETQYF. The CDR3 coding sequence is TGTGCCAGCAGTTTTCTTAGGCTAGGGGAGACCCAGTACTTC.

This clonotype was counted at least ten times. The J gene is TRBJ2-7, the V gene TRBV6-2 or TRBV6-3; D may be TRBD1 (5 bases). The V gene's germline CDR1 is MNHEY and CDR2 SVGEGT. The CDR3 extends over 15 amino acids. V dropped 10 bases and J dropped 2 bases, with 21 bases sitting between them. DNA of the CDR3: TGTGCCATCAACGGACCGCCAGGGATCACCTACGAGCAGTACTTC. Its translation is CAINGPPGITYEQYF.

The V gene is TRBV5-1, the J gene TRBJ2-2; the D gene is possibly TRBD1 (6 bases). CDR3 length equals 16 residues. The ends were cut back, 3 bases at V and 1 base at J, with 13 bases in the middle. Germline loops: CDR1 SGHRS, CDR2 YFSETQ. CDR3 region: CASSSRMTGNTGELFF. CDR3 nucleotide sequence: TGCGCCAGCAGCTCCCGAATGACAGGGAACACCGGGGAGCTGTTTTTT.

The chain joins TRBV4-1 to TRBJ2-3; 8 nucleotides agree with TRBD1. With 4 bases clipped from V and 3 bases from J, the junction kept 9 bases outside the gene matches. Germline V gives CDR1 MGHRA, CDR2 YSYEKL. This CDR3 comprises 16 residues. This chain's CDR3 is CASSRPPDRVTDTQYF. The CDR3 coding sequence is TGCGCCAGCAGCCGCCCCCCGGACAGGGTGACAGATACGCAGTATTTT.

J is TRBJ2-3 and V is TRBV20-1; tentative D call: TRBD2 (7 bases). This CDR3 is built from 14 residues. Germline loops: CDR1 DFQATT, CDR2 SNEGSKA (reference sequence). The V end lost 3 bases, the J end lost 5 bases, and 15 bases lay between the germline ends. The CDR3 DNA follows: TGCAGTGCTAGTGGCTACAGGGAGGGAGATACGCAGTATTTT. This sequence encodes CSASGYREGDTQYF.

A note on this clonotype: With a much larger clone just one base away, this may be a read error. This chain links TRBV24-1 with TRBJ1-1, with D uncertain. Per germline, CDR1 KGHDR and CDR2 SFDVKD. There are 14 residues in the CDR3. CDR3 DNA: TGTGCCACCAGTGTAGGAACGGGAGGCACTGGAGCTTTCTTT. This codes for CATSVGTGGTGAFF.

At least ten counts were recorded for this clonotype. The rearrangement uses TRBV7-8 and TRBJ1-1, with 12 bases lining up with TRBD1. CDR3 length: 16 residues. Germline V gene data show CDR1 as SGHVS and CDR2 as FQNEAQ. J lost 0 bases, V lost 6 bases, and 5 bases had no gene match. The CDR3 DNA is TGTGCCAGCAGAGAGGGACAGGGGGCAATGAACACTGAAGCTTTCTTT. It is translated as CASREGQGAMNTEAFF.

This clonotype was seen a single time. The chain uses TRBV4-1 and TRBJ1-1; 9 bases map to TRBD1. The V and J ends lost 4 bases and 5 bases, in that order; junction bases with no gene match: 8. This CDR3 region has 15 residues. CDR1 MGHRA and CDR2 YSYEKL come from the germline V gene. The CDR3 DNA reads as TGCGCCAGCAGCCCCCGGACAGGGGTTCATACTGAAGCTTTCTTT. This gives the protein CASSPRTGVHTEAFF.

The rearrangement links TRBV12-3 or TRBV12-4 to TRBJ2-3; 10 nucleotides align to TRBD2. CDR3 length equals 19 residues. Unmatched junction bases numbered 16, after V lost 3 bases and J lost 4 bases. The CDR3: CASSLGHSGEREGPDTQYF. CDR3 DNA sequence: TGTGCCAGCAGTTTGGGACACTCGGGGGAGCGGGAGGGCCCAGATACGCAGTATTTT.

The rearrangement uses TRBV5-6 and TRBJ1-4, with D perhaps matching TRBD1 (5 bases). Germline V CDR1 and CDR2: SGHDT, YYEEEE. Trimming removed 4 bases from V and 0 bases from J, with 10 bases in between. This CDR3 contains 15 residues. The CDR3 DNA reads as TGTGCCAGCAGCCCCCGGGGGACAACTAATGAAAAACTGTTTTTT. It yields the protein CASSPRGTTNEKLFF.

This clonotype was counted at least ten times. Here the CDR3 DNA reads TGTGCCAGCAGCTCGGCAGGCTTCAATCAGCCCCAGCATTTT. Translation gives CASSSAGFNQPQHF. The V call is TRBV5-6, the J call TRBJ1-5; D unclear. V gave up 3 bases and J gave up 3 bases, with 10 bases separating them. The CDR3 totals 14 residues. The germline gives CDR1 SGHDT, CDR2 YYEEEE.

This clonotype was counted many times. The chain carries TRBV19 and TRBJ1-1; unclear D gene. The CDR3 is 14 residues long. V was pared by 6 bases and J by 0 bases, with 11 bases between. The germline V gene has CDR1 LNHDA and CDR2 SQIVND (reference sequence). CDR3 in DNA: TGTGCCAGTAGAGCCTACAGCCTGAACACTGAAGCTTTCTTT. Amino acid sequence: CASRAYSLNTEAFF.

This clonotype was picked up a small number of times. The CDR3 nucleotides are TGTGCCAGCAACACCACAGGGTTCGAAGCTTTCTTT. Translating it yields CASNTTGFEAFF. V usage is TRBV7-2 and J usage is TRBJ1-1, with a weak D call TRBD1 (6 bases). Trimming took off 7 bases at V and 8 bases at J, with 14 bases between the two ends. The CDR3 loop spans 12 amino acids. Germline V gene sequence: CDR1 SGHTA, CDR2 FQGNSA.

In its sample, this clonotype was seen many times. V usage is TRBV29-1 and J usage is TRBJ2-1, with TRBD1 matching over 8 bases. Per germline, CDR1 SQVTM and CDR2 ANQGSEA. V trimming: 7 bases; J trimming: 7 bases; junction bases outside the gene matches: 9. The CDR3 contains 13 residues. DNA of the CDR3: TGCAGCGCCCGGGACAGGTCAACGAATGAGCAGTTCTTC. This gives the protein CSARDRSTNEQFF.